This T cell receptor beta chain was profiled in a study of human T cells and chemical hapten exposure. Whole-study context: The use of 2% DPC on roughly 2 cm by roughly 2 cm of upper inner arm skin constituted sensitization. Patch tests put 0.01% DPC on the upper back, and the results were checked at 6 days. General study points: No alteration of TCRs above 1 in 1000 frequency was seen with DPC sensitization. Given that the donors had alopecia, their immune response may differ from that seen in healthy people.

For this clonotype: The antigen remains undetermined.

Specified time point: patch test 1, 2 weeks after DPC sensitization. Treatment meaning: therapeutic diphenylcyclopropenone sensitization with weekly scalp DPC. Each CDR3 protein is one row after TCRdb ran MiXCR on the RACE reads. Here the sample spans about 99,000 distinct CDR3 sequences, roughly 12% being singletons. This receptor was obtained from a woman aged 35 to 49 with alopecia areata. Some clones in this sample may be carry-over from other donors' samples. The specimen was whole blood, collected in connection with sensitization to the hapten diphenylcyclopropenone (DPC).

The CDR3 coding sequence is TGTGCCAGCAGAAGACAGGGAGAAGAGACCCAGTACTTC. Its protein product is CASRRQGEETQYF. The chain uses TRBV6-2 or TRBV6-3 and TRBJ2-5; 7 nucleotides match TRBD1. Trimming at V came to 6 bases and at J to 3 bases, leaving 4 bases not matched to a gene. The CDR3 has 13 amino acids. CDR1 is MNHEY, CDR2 SVGEGT, per germline.